This T cell receptor beta chain originates from a study of T cell changes during pregnancy in multiple sclerosis. Trimming removed 3 bases from V and 8 bases from J, with 17 bases in between. The germline V gene encodes CDR1 MNHEY and CDR2 SMNVEV (reference sequence). This CDR3 region has 15 residues. Assay used: immunoSEQ multiplex PCR; TCRdb lists only in-frame clones, some missing. The sample records about 87,000 clones, 85% to 95% being singletons. The material was peripheral blood, obtained in the third trimester of pregnancy. This chain links TRBV27 with TRBJ2-1; D is possibly TRBD2 (5 bases). This TCR derives from a female donor in good health, enrolled as a control in a pregnancy study. The CDR3 DNA is TGTGCCAGCAGTTTGGCCAAGATGAGGGATCATGAGCAGTTCTTC. This gives the protein CASSLAKMRDHEQFF.